The sequence of this TCR beta chain was determined in a study of OX40 agonist ivuxolimab in advanced cancers. Study-wide background: A mean age of 60 years, range about 20 to 79, was recorded, and approximately 85% were male.

The V gene's germline CDR1 is SGHNT and CDR2 YYREEE (reference sequence). This CDR3 comprises 14 residues. With 2 bases removed from V and 8 bases from J, the gap between germline ends came to 16 bases. TCRdb's table, derived via immunoSEQ multiplex PCR, lists solely in-frame clones and lacks some. The table shows just under 65,000 clones, with about four fifths occurring only once. V usage is TRBV5-4 and J usage is TRBJ1-2; possibly TRBD1 for D (6 bases). The specimen comprised CD4+ or CD8+ T cells sorted from blood, sampled in a trial of the OX40 agonist ivuxolimab. This receptor was taken from an adult with an advanced solid tumor such as melanoma, head and neck, liver or kidney cancer. CDR3 protein: CASSLESRGGGYTF. The CDR3, as DNA: TGTGCCAGCAGCTTAGAAAGCAGGGGTGGCGGCTACACCTTC.